Each of the 8 T cell receptor beta chains below was sequenced from the same sample in a study of control samples from healthy donors and cancer patients. The data were produced by immunoSEQ multiplex PCR, yet TCRdb's version contains in-frame clones alone and is incomplete. Here the sample spans 70,000 or so clones, 75% to 90% being singletons. Specimen: blood. The origin of the receptors is a man in his fifties in good health.

The gene calls are TRBV28 and TRBJ2-6, with D possibly TRBD1 on 5 matching bases. This CDR3 is built from 15 residues. V shed 9 bases and J shed 3 bases, with 15 bases lying between them. Germline V CDR1 and CDR2: MDHEN, SYDVKM. Here the CDR3 reads CASLGADYGANVLTF. The CDR3 DNA follows: TGTGCCAGTCTAGGGGCTGATTATGGGGCCAACGTCCTGACTTTC.

This chain joins TRBV24-1 and TRBJ2-3; D uncertain. Germline V gives CDR1 KGHDR, CDR2 SFDVKD. V lost 5 bases and J lost 1, with 9 bases in between. This CDR3 has 14 amino acids. The CDR3 sequence is CATSGAVGTDTQYF. The CDR3, as DNA: TGTGCCACCAGTGGTGCGGTAGGCACAGATACGCAGTATTTT.

The rearrangement joins TRBV7-9 to TRBJ1-2, with D unresolved. Trimming left V 1 base short and J 2 bases short, with 11 bases between. Germline lookup yields CDR1 SEHNR and CDR2 FQNEAQ (reference sequence). The CDR3 totals 15 residues. CDR3: CASSLGEAANYGYTF. The CDR3 nucleotides are TGTGCCAGCAGCTTAGGAGAGGCGGCCAACTATGGCTACACCTTC.

V and J are TRBV10-3 and TRBJ1-2, with D uncertain. The V gene lost 0 bases and the J gene lost 4 bases, with 6 bases spanning the gap. The CDR3 is 13 amino acids. Germline lookup yields CDR1 ENHRY and CDR2 SYGVKD. Here the CDR3 DNA reads TGTGCCATCAGTGAGTCAACCGGCTATGGCTACACCTTC. Amino acids: CAISESTGYGYTF.

In this sample, this clone turned up once. The rearrangement joins TRBV12-3 or TRBV12-4 to TRBJ1-2; 8 bases fit TRBD1. The CDR3 loop spans 13 amino acids. V shed 5 bases and J 2 bases; nucleotides not matched to a gene: 1. Here the CDR3 reads CASSRQGNYGYTF. The CDR3 nucleotides read TGTGCCAGCAGTAGACAGGGGAACTATGGCTACACCTTC.

This clone was counted between two and nine times. The chain combines TRBV6-6 with TRBJ1-2; 9 bases fit TRBD1. Trimming at V came to 8 bases and at J to 8 bases, leaving 15 bases not matched to a gene. This CDR3 has 15 residues. Germline values: CDR1 MNHNY, CDR2 SVGAGI (reference sequence). CDR3 sequence: CASEPDRGISYGYTF. The CDR3, as DNA: TGTGCCAGCGAACCGGACAGGGGAATTTCTTACGGCTACACCTTC.

This chain links TRBV28 with TRBJ1-1; 8 bases match TRBD1. Germline loops: CDR1 MDHEN, CDR2 SYDVKM. The CDR3 has 15 residues. Trimming took 8 bases from V and 0 from J; bases not matched to a gene: 8. CDR3 coding DNA: TGTGCCAGCTACGCCCGACAGGGGATGAACACTGAAGCTTTCTTT. It specifies CASYARQGMNTEAFF.

The chain recombines TRBV4-2 with TRBJ1-1, with D tentatively TRBD1 (6 bases). The germline V gene encodes CDR1 LGHNA and CDR2 YNFKEQ. This CDR3 is built from 15 residues. V lost 1 base to trimming and J lost 1 base, with 10 bases between them. Here the CDR3 reads CASSQGPGANTEAFF. CDR3 in DNA: TGTGCCAGCAGCCAAGGTCCGGGGGCGAACACTGAAGCTTTCTTT.